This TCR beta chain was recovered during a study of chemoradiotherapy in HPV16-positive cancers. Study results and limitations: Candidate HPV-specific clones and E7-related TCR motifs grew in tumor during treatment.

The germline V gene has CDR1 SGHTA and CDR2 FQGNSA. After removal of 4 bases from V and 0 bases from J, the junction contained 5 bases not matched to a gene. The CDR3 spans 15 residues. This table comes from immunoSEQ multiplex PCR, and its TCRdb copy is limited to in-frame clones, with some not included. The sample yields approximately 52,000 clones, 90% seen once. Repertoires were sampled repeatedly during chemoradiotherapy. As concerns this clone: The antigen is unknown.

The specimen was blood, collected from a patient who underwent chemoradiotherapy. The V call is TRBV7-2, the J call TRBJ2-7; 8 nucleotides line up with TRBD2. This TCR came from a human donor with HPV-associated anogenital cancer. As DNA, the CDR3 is TGTGCCAGCAGCTCTCGGGGGGGCCGCTCCTACGAGCAGTACTTC. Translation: CASSSRGGRSYEQYF.